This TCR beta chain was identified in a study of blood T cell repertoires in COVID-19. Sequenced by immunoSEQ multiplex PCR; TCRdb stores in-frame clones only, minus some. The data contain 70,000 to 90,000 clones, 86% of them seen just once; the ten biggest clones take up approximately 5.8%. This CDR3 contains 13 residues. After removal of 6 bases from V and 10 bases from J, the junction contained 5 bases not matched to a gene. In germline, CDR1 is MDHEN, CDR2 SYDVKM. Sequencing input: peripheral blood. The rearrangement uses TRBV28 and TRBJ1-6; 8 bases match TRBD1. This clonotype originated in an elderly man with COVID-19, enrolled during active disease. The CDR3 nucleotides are TGTGCCAGCAGGAATACAGGGGGGTCACCCCTCCACTTT. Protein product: CASRNTGGSPLHF.